A single sample is the source of the 12 T cell receptor beta chains below, sequenced in a study of identical twins. MiXCR, applied by TCRdb to the 5' RACE reads, yields one record per CDR3 protein. The data contain fewer than 650,000 distinct CDR3 sequences, just over 7% of them singletons. These same records also appear under a second study, on yellow fever vaccine responses in identical twins.

Specimen: PBMCs. Receptors were obtained from a woman in her late teens or twenties in good health.

V is TRBV7-8 and J is TRBJ1-1, with D possibly matching TRBD1 (6 bases). The CDR3 has 17 amino acids. With 3 bases removed from V and 0 bases from J, the gap between germline ends came to 17 bases. Germline V gene lookup returns CDR1 SGHVS and CDR2 FQNEAQ. CDR3 region: CASSLRFGGGMNTEAFF. As DNA, the CDR3 is TGTGCCAGCAGCTTGCGTTTCGGGGGGGGCATGAACACTGAAGCTTTCTTT.

Many counts were recorded for this clonotype. The chain's CDR3 is CASSLVRRKEQFF. DNA of the CDR3: TGCGCCAGCAGCTTGGTTCGGAGAAAGGAGCAGTTCTTC. J is TRBJ2-1 and V is TRBV5-1; no reliable D call. Per the germline V gene, CDR1 is SGHRS and CDR2 is YFSETQ. The CDR3 is 13 residues long. V was cut by 0 bases and J by 10 bases, with 11 bases left in between.

V usage is TRBV27 and J usage is TRBJ2-5; TRBD1 might be the D (6 bases). The CDR3 is made up of 16 amino acids. The germline V gene has CDR1 MNHEY and CDR2 SMNVEV (reference sequence). Trimming shortened V by 1 base and J by 1 base, and 13 bases separated the two germline ends. The CDR3 DNA reads TGTGCCAGCAGTTTATGGGCGTGGACAGTCCAAGAGACCCAGTACTTC. Translating gives CASSLWAWTVQETQYF.

J is TRBJ2-2 and V is TRBV12-3 or TRBV12-4; a possible D gene is TRBD2 (5 bases). This CDR3 spans 12 amino acids. Trimming removed 6 bases at V and 8 bases at J, with 10 bases between. CDR3 sequence: CASRSRRGELFF. CDR3 nucleotide sequence: TGTGCCAGCAGGTCTAGGAGGGGGGAGCTGTTTTTT.

In this sample, this clonotype turned up many times. This chain uses TRBV11-2 with TRBJ2-3; D not resolved. V was clipped by 7 bases and J by 0 bases, with 17 bases between them. Germline lookup yields CDR1 SGHAT and CDR2 FQNNGV. CDR3 size: 16 residues. The CDR3 loop reads CASNTISVGSTDTQYF. The CDR3 DNA reads TGTGCCAGCAACACAATTTCCGTAGGTAGCACAGATACGCAGTATTTT.

This clonotype was seen ten or more times. V gene TRBV4-1 combines with J gene TRBJ2-5; the match to TRBD2 covers 9 bases. V shed 4 bases, J shed 4 bases, and the junction held 7 bases outside the gene matches. Germline CDR1 is MGHRA and CDR2 is YSYEKL. This CDR3 has 15 amino acids. The CDR3 spells CASSPAGGGGETQYF. As DNA, the CDR3 is TGCGCCAGCAGCCCGGCGGGAGGGGGGGGAGAGACCCAGTACTTC.

This clonotype was observed a few times. The chain combines TRBV19 with TRBJ1-2; 11 nucleotides match TRBD1. V shed 3 bases and J 4 bases; nucleotides not matched to a gene: 4. The CDR3 sequence is 15 residues long. Germline V gene sequence: CDR1 LNHDA, CDR2 SQIVND (reference sequence). This CDR3 reads CASSMDRGPSYGYTF. The DNA for the CDR3 is TGTGCCAGTAGTATGGACAGGGGGCCCAGCTATGGCTACACCTTC. The full variable domain, completed using reference TRBV19 and TRBJ1-2, is DGGITQSPKYLFRKEGQNVTLSCEQNLNHDAMYWYRQDPGQGLRLIYYSQIVNDFQKGDIAEGYSVSREKKESFPLTVTSAQKNPTAFYLCASSMDRGPSYGYTFGSGTRLTVV.

This clonotype came up a few times. The V gene is TRBV5-1, the J gene TRBJ2-2, with unresolved D. CDR3 length equals 13 residues. The germline V gene encodes CDR1 SGHRS and CDR2 YFSETQ. The V and J ends lost 4 bases and 7 bases respectively, with 11 bases between them. The CDR3 sequence: CASSIGRSGELFF. For the CDR3, the DNA is TGCGCCAGCAGCATAGGACGCAGCGGGGAGCTGTTTTTT.

This chain joins TRBV12-3 or TRBV12-4 and TRBJ2-3; 12 bases are shared with TRBD1. The CDR3 spans 17 residues. Germline trimming cut 1 base from V and 4 bases from J; bases unmatched to any gene: 6. The CDR3 protein is CASSLGDRGRSADTQYF. In DNA, the CDR3 is TGTGCCAGCAGTTTAGGGGACAGGGGGCGATCTGCAGATACGCAGTATTTT.

This clonotype was observed many times. Here the CDR3 DNA reads TGTGCCAGCAGATCAACTAATGAAAAACTGTTTTTT. This sequence encodes CASRSTNEKLFF. The chain has TRBV7-8 and TRBJ1-4; D unclear. The V end was cut by 6 bases, the J end by 0 bases, with 2 bases between. Germline V gene sequence: CDR1 SGHVS, CDR2 FQNEAQ. The CDR3 is 12 residues long.

This clonotype showed up many times. The chain combines TRBV25-1 with TRBJ1-1; D is undetermined. This CDR3 spans 14 amino acids. V shed 2 bases and J shed 6 bases, with 13 bases lying between them. From germline, CDR1 is MGHDK and CDR2 SYGVNS. CDR3 bases: TGTGCCAGCAGTGAACATAGTTCAGGATCTGAAGCTTTCTTT. This sequence encodes CASSEHSSGSEAFF.

V and J are TRBV29-1 and TRBJ2-1; D unresolved. Between the trimmed V and J ends, which lost 4 bases and 6 bases, there was a span of 13 bases. CDR3 length equals 13 residues. The germline V gene has CDR1 SQVTM and CDR2 ANQGSEA. The CDR3 here is CSVVEGGRNEQFF. The CDR3 nucleotides are TGCAGCGTTGTCGAAGGCGGTCGCAATGAGCAGTTCTTC.